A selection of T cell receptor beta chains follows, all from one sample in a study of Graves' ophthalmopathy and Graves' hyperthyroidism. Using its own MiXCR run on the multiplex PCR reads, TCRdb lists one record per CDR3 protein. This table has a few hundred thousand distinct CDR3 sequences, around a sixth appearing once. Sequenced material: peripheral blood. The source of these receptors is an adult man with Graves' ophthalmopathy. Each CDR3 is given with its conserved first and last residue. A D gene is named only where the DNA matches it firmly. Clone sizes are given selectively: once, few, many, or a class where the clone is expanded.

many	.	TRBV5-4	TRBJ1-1	TGTGCCAGCAGCTTATCAGGTAAAACTGAAGCTTTCTTT	CASSLSGKTEAFF
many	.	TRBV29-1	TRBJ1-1	TGCAGCGTTGATACAGGGAAGGAAGCTTTCTTT	CSVDTGKEAFF
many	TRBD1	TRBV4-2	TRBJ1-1	TGTGCCAGCAGCTCCCTGGAGGACAGGATGGACACTGAAGCTTTCTTT	CASSSLEDRMDTEAFF
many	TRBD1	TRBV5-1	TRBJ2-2	TGCGCCAGCAGCTCCGGGACAGGTGGCGCCGGGGAGCTGTTTTTT	CASSSGTGGAGELFF
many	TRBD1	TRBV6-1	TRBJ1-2	TGTGCCAGCAGACCGGGACAGGGAGTCGATTATGGCTACACCTTC	CASRPGQGVDYGYTF
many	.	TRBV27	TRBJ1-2	TGTGCCAGCAGGCGAATACAGGGATATGGCTACACCTTC	CASRRIQGYGYTF
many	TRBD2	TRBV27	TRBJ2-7	TGTGCCAGCAGCCGGGGCAGCGGGCTAGCGGGAACCTACGAGCAGTACTTC	CASSRGSGLAGTYEQYF
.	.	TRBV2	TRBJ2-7	TGTGCCAGTAGTAAACAGGGTCGCGAGCAGTACTTC	CASSKQGREQYF
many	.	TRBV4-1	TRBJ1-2	TGCGCCAGCAGCCAAGATTTGGTCAGCTTGTACACCTTC	CASSQDLVSLYTF
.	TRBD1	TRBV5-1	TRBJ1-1	TGCGCCAGCAGCCTTGGACAGGGTAGAATGAACACTGAAGCTTTCTTT	CASSLGQGRMNTEAFF
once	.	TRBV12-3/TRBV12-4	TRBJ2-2	TGTGCCAGCAGTTTAACGGGACCGGGGGAGCTGTTTTTT	CASSLTGPGELFF